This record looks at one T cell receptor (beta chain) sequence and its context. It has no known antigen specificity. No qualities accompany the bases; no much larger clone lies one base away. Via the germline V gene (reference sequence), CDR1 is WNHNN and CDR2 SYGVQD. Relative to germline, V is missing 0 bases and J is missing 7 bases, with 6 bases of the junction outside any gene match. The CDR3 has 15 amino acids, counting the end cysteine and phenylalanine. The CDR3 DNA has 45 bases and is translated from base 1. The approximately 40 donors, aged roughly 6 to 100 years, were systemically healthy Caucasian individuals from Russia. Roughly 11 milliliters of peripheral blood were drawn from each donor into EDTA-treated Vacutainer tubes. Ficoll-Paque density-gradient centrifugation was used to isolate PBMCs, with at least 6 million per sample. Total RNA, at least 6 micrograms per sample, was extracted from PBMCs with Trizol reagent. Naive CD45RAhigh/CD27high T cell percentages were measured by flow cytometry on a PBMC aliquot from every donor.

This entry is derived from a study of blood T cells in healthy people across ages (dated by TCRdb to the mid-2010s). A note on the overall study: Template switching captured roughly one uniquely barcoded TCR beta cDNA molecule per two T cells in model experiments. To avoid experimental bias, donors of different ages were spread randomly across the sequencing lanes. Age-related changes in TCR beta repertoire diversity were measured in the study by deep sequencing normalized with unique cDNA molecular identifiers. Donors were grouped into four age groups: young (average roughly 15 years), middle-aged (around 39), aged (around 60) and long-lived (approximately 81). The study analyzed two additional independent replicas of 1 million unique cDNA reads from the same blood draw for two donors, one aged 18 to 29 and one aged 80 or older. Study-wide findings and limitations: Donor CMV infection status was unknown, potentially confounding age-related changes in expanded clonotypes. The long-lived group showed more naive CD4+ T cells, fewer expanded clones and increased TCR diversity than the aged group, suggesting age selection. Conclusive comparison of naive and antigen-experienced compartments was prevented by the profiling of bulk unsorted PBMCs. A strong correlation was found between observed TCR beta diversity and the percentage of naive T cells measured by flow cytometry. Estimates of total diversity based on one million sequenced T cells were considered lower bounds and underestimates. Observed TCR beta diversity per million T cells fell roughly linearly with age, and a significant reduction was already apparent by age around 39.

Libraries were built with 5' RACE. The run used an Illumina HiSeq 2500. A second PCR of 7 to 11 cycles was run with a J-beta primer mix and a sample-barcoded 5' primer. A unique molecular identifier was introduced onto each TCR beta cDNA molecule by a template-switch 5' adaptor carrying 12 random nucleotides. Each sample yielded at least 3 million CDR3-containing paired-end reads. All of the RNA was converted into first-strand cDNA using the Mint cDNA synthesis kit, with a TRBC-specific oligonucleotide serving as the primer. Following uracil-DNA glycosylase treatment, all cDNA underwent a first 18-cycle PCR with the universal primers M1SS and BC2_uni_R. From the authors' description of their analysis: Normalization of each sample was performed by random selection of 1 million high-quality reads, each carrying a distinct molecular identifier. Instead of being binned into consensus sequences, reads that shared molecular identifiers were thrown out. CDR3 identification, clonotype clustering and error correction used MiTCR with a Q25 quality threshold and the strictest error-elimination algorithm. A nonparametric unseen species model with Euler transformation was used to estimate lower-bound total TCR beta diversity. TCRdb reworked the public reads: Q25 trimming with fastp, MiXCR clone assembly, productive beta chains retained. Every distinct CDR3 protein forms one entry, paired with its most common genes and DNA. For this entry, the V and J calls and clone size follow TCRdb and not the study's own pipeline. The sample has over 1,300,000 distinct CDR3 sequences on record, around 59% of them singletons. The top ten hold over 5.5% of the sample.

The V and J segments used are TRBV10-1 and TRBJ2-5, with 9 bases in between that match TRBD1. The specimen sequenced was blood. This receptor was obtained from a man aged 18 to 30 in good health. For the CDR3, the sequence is CASSESGTGLLTQYF. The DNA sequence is TGCGCCAGCAGTGAGTCCGGGACAGGGCTATTGACCCAGTACTTC.